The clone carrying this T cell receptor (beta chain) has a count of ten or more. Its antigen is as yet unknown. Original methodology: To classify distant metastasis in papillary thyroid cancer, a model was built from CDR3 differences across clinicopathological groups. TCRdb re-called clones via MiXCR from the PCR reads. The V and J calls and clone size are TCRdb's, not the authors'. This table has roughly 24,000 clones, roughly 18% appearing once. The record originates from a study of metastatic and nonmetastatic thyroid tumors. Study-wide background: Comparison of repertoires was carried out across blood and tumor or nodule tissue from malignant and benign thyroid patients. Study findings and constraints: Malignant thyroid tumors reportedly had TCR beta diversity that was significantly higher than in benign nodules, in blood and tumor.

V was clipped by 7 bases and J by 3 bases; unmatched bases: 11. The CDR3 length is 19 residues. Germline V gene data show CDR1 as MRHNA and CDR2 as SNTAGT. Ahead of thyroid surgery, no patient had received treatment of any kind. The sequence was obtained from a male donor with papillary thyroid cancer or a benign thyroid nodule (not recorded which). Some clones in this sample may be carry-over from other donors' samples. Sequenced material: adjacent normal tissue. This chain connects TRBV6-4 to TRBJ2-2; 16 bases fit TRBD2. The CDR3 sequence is CASKFGGLAGGKDTGELFF. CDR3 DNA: TGTGCCAGCAAATTCGGGGGACTAGCGGGGGGGAAGGACACCGGGGAGCTGTTTTTT.